This T cell receptor beta chain was captured by sequencing in a study of CD8+CD57+ T cells in acquired aplastic anemia. With regard to this clonotype: A read error is possible here, since a much larger clone lies one base away.

The germline V gene encodes CDR1 MRHNA and CDR2 SNTAGT. The V gene lost 2 bases and the J gene lost 3 bases, with 4 bases spanning the gap. This CDR3 spans 13 amino acids. Genomic DNA was employed as the template in profiling TCR beta VDJ and CDR3. TCRdb used MiXCR to reprocess the reads, holding one entry per CDR3 protein. This sample has about 250,000 distinct CDR3 sequences; more than 45% occur once, and the top ten carry over 7.5%. Patients chosen for sequencing had CD8+CD57+ cells that had expanded, as shown by flow cytometry. The receptor was isolated from a human donor with aplastic anemia. V and J are TRBV6-4 and TRBJ2-2; D is unclear. The sequenced sample consisted of sorted CD4+, CD8+, or CD8+CD57+ T cells (not recorded which) from PBMCs. CDR3 residues: CASSDRYTGELFF. The CDR3 nucleotides are TGTGCCAGCAGTGACAGATACACCGGGGAGCTGTTTTTT.